Presented here are 18 T cell receptor beta chains from one specimen sequenced in a study of shared T cell receptors in the human thymus. TCRdb's table, derived via immunoSEQ multiplex PCR, lists solely in-frame clones and lacks some. The sample consists of hundreds of thousands of clones, 80% to 90% of them appearing once. These data were also filed under a second study, of human thymus T cells.

Sequenced sample: thymocytes. The receptors come from a boy under three years old with a congenital heart defect.

The chain couples TRBV11-2 to TRBJ2-7, with 7 bases lining up with TRBD1. This CDR3 spans 15 amino acids. The trim removed 10 bases at V and 1 base at J, leaving 13 bases unmatched. CDR1 and CDR2 from the germline V gene are SGHAT and FQNNGV. The CDR3 coding sequence is TGTGCCACCACGATAACAGGGGTCGCATCCTACGAGCAGTACTTC. This sequence encodes CATTITGVASYEQYF.

This chain joins TRBV18 and TRBJ1-4, with 8 bases lining up with TRBD1. Germline CDR1 is KGHSH and CDR2 is LQKENI. V gave up 2 bases and J gave up 8 bases; unmatched junction bases: 4. This CDR3 has 14 amino acids. For the CDR3, the DNA is TGTGCCAGCTCACCAGACAGGGGAGGAGAAAAACTGTTTTTT. It translates to CASSPDRGGEKLFF.

This clone was seen a few times. J is TRBJ2-5 and V is TRBV4-3, with 12 bases lining up with TRBD2. Germline V lookup: CDR1 LGHNA, CDR2 YSLEER. Trimming removed 0 bases from V and 0 bases from J; junction bases left unmatched: 8. The CDR3 consists of 19 residues. CDR3 residues: CASSQDRGASGGDQETQYF. The CDR3 bases are TGCGCCAGCAGCCAAGATCGCGGTGCTAGCGGGGGGGACCAAGAGACCCAGTACTTC.

This clone was found a few times. The rearrangement uses TRBV2 and TRBJ1-3; D gene uncertain. The CDR3 is 14 residues long. The germline V gene has CDR1 SNHLY and CDR2 FYNNEI. Trimming removed 1 base at V and 0 bases at J, with 4 bases between. CDR3 sequence (DNA): TGTGCCAGCAGTGAAGGGAGCTCTGGAAACACCATATATTTT. Translating it yields CASSEGSSGNTIYF.

The chain combines TRBV5-6 with TRBJ1-1; D unresolved. The CDR3 is 14 amino acids. Germline V CDR1 and CDR2: SGHDT, YYEEEE. V lost 1 base and J lost 4, with 11 bases in between. The chain's CDR3 is CASSLWTAGTEAFF. The CDR3 DNA sequence: TGTGCCAGCAGCTTGTGGACGGCGGGCACTGAAGCTTTCTTT.

This clone was picked up one time. The chain couples TRBV5-4 to TRBJ2-3, with 13 bases fitting TRBD2. CDR1 is SGHNT and CDR2 is YYREEE in the germline V gene (reference sequence). There are 16 residues in the CDR3. V lost 4 bases, J lost 11 bases, and 13 bases stayed unmatched. CDR3 in amino acids: CASSTTGLAGAGGQYF. For the CDR3, the DNA is TGTGCCAGCAGCACCACTGGACTAGCGGGAGCGGGGGGGCAGTATTTT.

The chain recombines TRBV5-1 with TRBJ2-1, with TRBD2 matching over 8 bases. This CDR3 spans 14 amino acids. Per the germline V gene, CDR1 is SGHRS and CDR2 is YFSETQ. Trimming cost V 1 base and J 6 bases; bases outside gene matches: 3. The CDR3 nucleotides are TGCGCCAGCAGCTTGTTACTAGCGGTCAATGAGCAGTTCTTC. Its protein is CASSLLLAVNEQFF.

V usage is TRBV27 and J usage is TRBJ2-1; a possible D gene is TRBD2 (6 bases). V dropped 5 bases and J dropped 7 bases, with 12 bases sitting between them. CDR3 length: 13 amino acids. Germline CDR1 and CDR2: MNHEY and SMNVEV (reference sequence). In DNA, the CDR3 is TGTGCCAGCAGTCCGCGGCGGGATAATGAGCAGTTCTTC. Translated: CASSPRRDNEQFF.

J is TRBJ2-1 and V is TRBV28, with 8 bases that match TRBD2. Looked up from germline, CDR1 is MDHEN and CDR2 is SYDVKM. This CDR3 region has 16 residues. The V gene end was trimmed by 5 bases and the J gene end by 7 bases; junction bases not matched to a gene: 13. CDR3 in amino acids: CASSVRGIAGWNEQFF. CDR3 in DNA: TGTGCCAGCAGTGTCAGGGGTATAGCGGGGTGGAATGAGCAGTTCTTC.

The chain has TRBV15 and TRBJ2-3, with 7 bases matching TRBD1. V gave up 4 bases and J gave up 2 bases; unmatched junction bases: 12. Looked up from germline, CDR1 is LNHNV and CDR2 is YYDKDF (reference sequence). The CDR3 sequence is 17 residues long. CDR3 residues: CATSKSPGQQYTDTQYF. The CDR3 region has the DNA TGTGCCACCAGCAAGTCCCCGGGACAGCAATACACAGATACGCAGTATTTT. Drawing the rest from reference TRBV15 and TRBJ2-3, the complete variable domain is DAMVIQNPRYQVTQFGKPVTLSCSQTLNHNVMYWYQQKSSQAPKLLFHYYDKDFNNEADTPDNFQSRRPNTSFCFLDIRSPGLGDTAMYLCATSKSPGQQYTDTQYFGPGTRLTVL.

The chain links TRBV10-3 to TRBJ2-7, with 12 bases aligning to TRBD1. Germline CDR1 ENHRY, CDR2 SYGVKD. V shed 6 bases and J 4 bases; nucleotides not matched to a gene: 4. The CDR3 spans 14 residues. CDR3 nucleotide sequence: TGTGCCATCAGCCGGGACAGGGGGCTTTACGAGCAGTACTTC. Protein sequence: CAISRDRGLYEQYF.

This sequence joins TRBV7-9 and TRBJ2-7; a possible D gene is TRBD2 (6 bases). The CDR3 loop spans 16 amino acids. V lost 0 bases and J lost 1, with 13 bases in between. CDR1 SEHNR and CDR2 FQNEAQ come from the germline V gene (reference sequence). CDR3 DNA: TGTGCCAGCAGCTTAGCCGGGGGAGGCAGTTCCTACGAGCAGTACTTC. Translating it yields CASSLAGGGSSYEQYF.

This clone was counted once. The V and J genes are TRBV7-9 and TRBJ1-3, with a possible D match to TRBD1 (5 bases). The V gene lost 5 bases and the J gene lost 4 bases, with 18 bases spanning the gap. The V gene's germline CDR1 is SEHNR and CDR2 FQNEAQ (reference sequence). The CDR3 runs to 16 residues. The CDR3 DNA reads TGTGCCAGCAGCCGGGGGGAACTATCTCGGGGAAACACCATATATTTT. This codes for CASSRGELSRGNTIYF.

As concerns this clone: Germline and junction disagree at one end, which may indicate a read error. This sample includes further DNA sequences coding for the same CDR3. This sequence joins TRBV15 and TRBJ1-2; D gene unclear. In germline, CDR1 is LNHNV, CDR2 YYDKDF (reference sequence). The CDR3 consists of 16 residues. CDR3 region: CATSSRPRETNYGYTF. The CDR3 coding sequence is TGTGCCACAAGCAGTCGCCCCCGGGAGACTAACTATGGCTACACCTTC.

This chain joins TRBV11-2 and TRBJ2-7, with D possibly matching TRBD1 (5 bases). Per the germline V gene, CDR1 is SGHAT and CDR2 is FQNNGV. The CDR3 consists of 17 residues. V was pared by 0 bases and J by 3 bases, with 18 bases between. CDR3 nucleotide sequence: TGTGCCAGCAGCTTAGATCAGGGTCCCAACTCCAGCTACGAGCAGTACTTC. Translating it yields CASSLDQGPNSSYEQYF.

The chain recombines TRBV15 with TRBJ1-1, with D possibly matching TRBD1 (5 bases). In germline, CDR1 is LNHNV, CDR2 YYDKDF (reference sequence). V gave up 0 bases and J gave up 1 base, with 12 bases separating them. This CDR3 region has 16 residues. The CDR3 region is CATSRDMGQANTEAFF. DNA for the CDR3: TGTGCCACCAGCAGAGATATGGGGCAGGCGAACACTGAAGCTTTCTTT.

The rearrangement uses TRBV18 and TRBJ1-5, with TRBD1 identical over 9 bases. Looked up from germline, CDR1 is KGHSH and CDR2 is LQKENI. CDR3 length: 20 amino acids. V shed 1 base and J 6 bases; nucleotides not matched to a gene: 19. In DNA, the CDR3 is TGTGCCAGCTCACCACAATGGAGCGGCCGAACAGGGGGCGCGATTCAGCCCCAGCATTTT. This sequence encodes CASSPQWSGRTGGAIQPQHF.

This chain links TRBV28 with TRBJ1-1; D is uncertain. V gave up 6 bases and J gave up 3 bases, with 17 bases separating them. The CDR3 totals 15 residues. The V gene's germline CDR1 is MDHEN and CDR2 SYDVKM. This CDR3 is CASRNDRRAHTEAFF. CDR3 nucleotides: TGTGCCAGCAGGAATGATAGGAGGGCACACACTGAAGCTTTCTTT. The full variable domain, completed using reference TRBV28 and TRBJ1-1, is DVKVTQSSRYLVKRTGEKVFLECVQDMDHENMFWYRQDPGLGLRLIYFSYDVKMKEKGDIPEGYSVSREKKERFSLILESASTNQTSMYLCASRNDRRAHTEAFFGQGTRLTVV.